Sequencing of this T cell receptor beta chain was carried out in a study of blood T cell repertoires in COVID-19. Study overall: There were acute and convalescent COVID-19 samples, and they came from the United States, Italy and Spain. Sources were T cells, B-cell-depleted T cells, or PBMCs; the material itself was cDNA or gDNA.

The CDR3 extends over 14 amino acids. The ends were cut back, 2 bases at V and 7 bases at J, with 14 bases in the middle. CDR1 LNHDA and CDR2 SQIVND come from the germline V gene (reference sequence). Authors' data handling: Reference gene primer amplification gave estimated nucleated cell counts. Some clones are missing from TCRdb's copy, which holds only in-frame ones; the method was immunoSEQ multiplex PCR. The V and J calls and clone size are taken from that table; D and trimming were inferred from the DNA. The repertoire has 200,000 to 250,000 clones, 60% to 85% of them found once; the top ten carry 5.5% to 7%.

V and J are TRBV19 and TRBJ1-1; D not resolved. Sequenced: peripheral blood. The receptor was isolated from a woman aged 70-85 years with acute or convalescent COVID-19. CDR3 bases: TGTGCCAGTAGTATACCATCCGGGAGGGATGAAGCTTTCTTT. It encodes CASSIPSGRDEAFF.